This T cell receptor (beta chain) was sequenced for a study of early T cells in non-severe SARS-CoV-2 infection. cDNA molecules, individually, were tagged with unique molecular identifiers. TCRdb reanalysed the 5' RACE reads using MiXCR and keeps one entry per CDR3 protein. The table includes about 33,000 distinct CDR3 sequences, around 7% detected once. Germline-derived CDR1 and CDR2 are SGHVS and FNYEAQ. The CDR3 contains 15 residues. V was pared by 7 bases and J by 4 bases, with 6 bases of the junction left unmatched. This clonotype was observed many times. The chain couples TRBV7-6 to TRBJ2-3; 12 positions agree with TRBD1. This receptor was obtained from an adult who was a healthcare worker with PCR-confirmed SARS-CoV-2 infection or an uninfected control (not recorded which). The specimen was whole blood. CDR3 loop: CASTPGQGAADTQYF. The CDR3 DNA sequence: TGTGCCAGCACCCCGGGACAGGGGGCCGCAGATACGCAGTATTTT.